Each of the 28 T cell receptor beta chains below was sequenced from the same sample in a study of spatial heterogeneity in lung cancer. TCRdb called the 5' RACE reads again in MiXCR, with one record for every CDR3 protein. Of more than 45,000 distinct CDR3 sequences listed, about 5.8% are singletons. Time point described: sample taken at primary tumor resection. Sequencing covered unsorted whole RNA taken from tumor, nontumor lung or frozen PBMC. The material sequenced was PBMCs, taken at surgery. Every receptor here comes from a male donor with early-stage non-small cell lung cancer.

In this sample, this clonotype turned up many times. The V call is TRBV10-3, the J call TRBJ2-7; D is unclear. Trimming cost V 3 bases and J 6 bases, with 9 bases left between them. CDR1 is ENHRY and CDR2 is SYGVKD in the germline V gene. This CDR3 region has 12 residues. CDR3 region: CAISEIGVEQYF. The CDR3 nucleotides are TGTGCCATCAGTGAAATTGGGGTCGAGCAGTACTTC.

This clonotype occurred many times. The rearrangement joins TRBV28 to TRBJ2-7, with 9 bases matching TRBD2. The CDR3 sequence is 13 residues long. The germline gives CDR1 MDHEN, CDR2 SYDVKM. V was pared by 6 bases and J by 2 bases, with 2 bases of the junction left unmatched. CDR3 nucleotides: TGTGCCAGCAGGCGGACTAGCGCCTACGAGCAGTACTTC. It translates to CASRRTSAYEQYF.

The rearrangement joins TRBV7-6 to TRBJ1-1; D might be TRBD1 (5 bases). Deletions cut 1 base from V and 4 bases from J, with 16 bases between. Germline-derived CDR1 and CDR2 are SGHVS and FNYEAQ. This CDR3 is built from 16 residues. CDR3 DNA sequence: TGTGCCAGCAGCTTAGTTGGCCCCACAGGAGGCACTGAAGCTTTCTTT. Translating gives CASSLVGPTGGTEAFF.

This sequence joins TRBV19 and TRBJ1-2, with no clear D. This CDR3 is built from 15 residues. Trimming shortened V by 5 bases and J by 2 bases, and 15 bases separated the two germline ends. CDR1 LNHDA and CDR2 SQIVND come from the germline V gene (reference sequence). The CDR3 loop is CASSVTGIGNYGYTF. The CDR3 nucleotides are TGTGCCAGTAGTGTAACCGGGATAGGGAACTATGGCTACACCTTC.

The sample holds many counts of this clonotype. The chain's CDR3 is CASSISGTIREAFF. CDR3 bases: TGTGCCAGCAGTATTTCCGGGACTATAAGGGAAGCTTTCTTT. The chain is built from TRBV27 and TRBJ1-1; D possibly corresponds to TRBD1 (5 bases). Deletions cut 5 bases from V and 8 bases from J, with 18 bases between. The germline CDR1 and CDR2 sequences are MNHEY and SMNVEV (reference sequence). The CDR3 runs 14 residues.

At least ten counts were recorded for this clonotype. The chain recombines TRBV7-6 with TRBJ1-1; unclear D gene. The CDR3 sequence is 12 residues long. V was shortened by 2 bases and J by 7 bases, with 8 bases between the two germline ends. CDR1 and CDR2 from the germline V gene are SGHVS and FNYEAQ. The CDR3 loop reads CASSLLGGEAFF. For the CDR3, the DNA is TGTGCCAGCAGCTTATTGGGTGGTGAAGCTTTCTTT.

This clonotype appeared a few times. The rearrangement uses TRBV14 and TRBJ1-5, with D tentatively TRBD1 (6 bases). V was pared by 0 bases and J by 3 bases, with 12 bases between. Germline CDR1 and CDR2: SGHDN and FVKESK. The CDR3 extends over 16 amino acids. The CDR3 here is CASSQDTGLSNQPQHF. The DNA for the CDR3 is TGTGCCAGCAGCCAAGATACAGGGCTCTCCAATCAGCCCCAGCATTTT.

This clonotype was observed a few times. The chain has TRBV12-3 or TRBV12-4 and TRBJ2-1, with D tentatively TRBD1 or TRBD2 (5 bases each). Deletions cut 3 bases from V and 9 bases from J, with 12 bases between. The CDR3 has 13 amino acids. The CDR3 DNA is TGTGCCAGCAGTTTTGGGACGAGGGGTGAGCAGTTCTTC. Encoded protein: CASSFGTRGEQFF.

The genes are TRBV5-4 and TRBJ1-3; TRBD1 is a possible D gene (5 bases). Trimming removed 0 bases from V and 3 bases from J, with 7 bases in between. This CDR3 contains 14 residues. Germline-derived CDR1 and CDR2 are SGHNT and YYREEE (reference sequence). The CDR3 protein is CASSLGQGGNTIYF. The CDR3 DNA is TGTGCCAGCAGCTTGGGGCAGGGTGGAAACACCATATATTTT.

The table lists this clonotype with many counts. The chain has TRBV7-9 and TRBJ1-2; D gene uncertain. V was clipped by 6 bases and J by 8 bases, with 19 bases between them. CDR3 length equals 14 residues. Germline values: CDR1 SEHNR, CDR2 FQNEAQ (reference sequence). CDR3 nucleotide sequence: TGTGCCAGCAGTGTCGGACCCTCGGATGACGGCTACACCTTC. It is translated as CASSVGPSDDGYTF.

This clonotype was seen repeatedly, ten times or more. The gene calls are TRBV20-1 and TRBJ1-1; D gene uncertain. Trimming pared 5 bases from V and 8 bases from J, leaving 12 bases between. CDR1 is DFQATT and CDR2 is SNEGSKA in the germline V gene (reference sequence). The CDR3 has 11 residues. CDR3 in amino acids: CSAARVGEAFF. The CDR3 nucleotides are TGCAGTGCTGCCCGGGTCGGGGAAGCTTTCTTT.

This clonotype showed up many times. The chain joins TRBV25-1 to TRBJ2-7; the match to TRBD1 covers 9 bases. Germline CDR1 is MGHDK and CDR2 is SYGVNS. V gave up 5 bases and J gave up 5 bases; unmatched junction bases: 10. CDR3 length equals 15 residues. In nucleotides, the CDR3 is TGTGCCAGCAGTTCAACCGGGACAGGGAAAGACGAGCAGTACTTC. Its translation is CASSSTGTGKDEQYF.

The sample holds many counts of this clonotype. The chain recombines TRBV28 with TRBJ1-2, with 7 bases identical to TRBD1. Germline CDR1 reads MDHEN; CDR2 reads SYDVKM. The CDR3 extends over 14 amino acids. V shed 6 bases and J 4 bases; nucleotides not matched to a gene: 8. The CDR3 is CASRLTGNFYGYTF. The CDR3 nucleotides read TGTGCCAGCAGGCTGACAGGGAATTTCTATGGCTACACCTTC.

As regards this clonotype: A much bigger clone sits one base away, suggesting this may be a read error. V gene TRBV12-3 or TRBV12-4 combines with J gene TRBJ2-6; D gene ambiguous. This CDR3 comprises 16 residues. For the CDR3, the DNA is TGTGCCGGCAGTGCACCCCCGGTATCTGGGGCCAACGTCCTGACTTTC. Translation gives CAGSAPPVSGANVLTF.

In this sample, this clonotype turned up many times. The CDR3 nucleotides read TGCGCCAGCAGCTTGGCTAGCGGGAGGGCTGGAGAGACCCAGTACTTC. Translation gives CASSLASGRAGETQYF. V is TRBV5-1 and J is TRBJ2-5; the match to TRBD2 covers 12 bases. The CDR3 runs to 16 residues. J lost 4 bases, V lost 0 bases, and 4 bases had no gene match. In germline, CDR1 is SGHRS, CDR2 YFSETQ.

This clonotype was observed a handful of times. The chain is built from TRBV5-1 and TRBJ2-5; D perhaps matches TRBD2 (6 bases). V was shortened by 0 bases and J by 1 base, with 13 bases between the two germline ends. Germline-derived CDR1 and CDR2 are SGHRS and YFSETQ. CDR3 length equals 16 residues. This chain's CDR3 is CASSLAWRGGQETQYF. The CDR3 coding sequence is TGCGCCAGCAGCTTGGCCTGGCGGGGAGGCCAAGAGACCCAGTACTTC.

This clonotype has ten or more counts. V and J are TRBV5-5 and TRBJ2-2, with D possibly being TRBD2 (5 bases). The length of the CDR3 is 14 residues. The V end lost 0 bases, the J end lost 7 bases, and 10 bases lay between the germline ends. From germline, CDR1 is SGHKS and CDR2 YYEKEE (reference sequence). The CDR3 bases are TGTGCCAGCAGCTTGGCTCGGGGAAACGGGGAGCTGTTTTTT. Protein: CASSLARGNGELFF. Full variable domain (remainder filled in from reference TRBV5-5 and TRBJ2-2): DAGVTQSPTHLIKTRGQQVTLRCSPISGHKSVSWYQQVLGQGPQFIFQYYEKEERGRGNFPDRFSARQFPNYSSELNVNALLLGDSALYLCASSLARGNGELFFGEGSRLTVL.

The sample holds many counts of this clonotype. V and J are TRBV20-1 and TRBJ1-5, with D maybe TRBD1 (5 bases). Trimming took off 1 base at V and 1 base at J, with 14 bases between the two ends. This CDR3 region has 16 residues. Germline V lookup: CDR1 DFQATT, CDR2 SNEGSKA (reference sequence). The CDR3 protein is CSARVDSWSSNQPQHF. CDR3 nucleotide sequence: TGCAGTGCTAGAGTCGACAGCTGGTCCAGCAATCAGCCCCAGCATTTT.

This clonotype came up many times. The chain employs TRBV20-1 and TRBJ2-4, with D tentatively TRBD2 (5 bases). V was clipped by 5 bases and J by 8 bases, with 10 bases between them. Germline values: CDR1 DFQATT, CDR2 SNEGSKA (reference sequence). The CDR3 contains 11 residues. The CDR3 DNA sequence: TGCAGTGCTGACGGGCGGGACATTCAGTACTTC. Protein sequence: CSADGRDIQYF.

This clonotype was seen repeatedly, ten times or more. This chain's CDR3 is CASSTGGGNSPLHF. The CDR3 nucleotides are TGTGCCAGCAGTACAGGGGGCGGGAATTCACCCCTCCACTTT. This sequence joins TRBV6-6 and TRBJ1-6; 9 bases match TRBD1. Germline V lookup: CDR1 MNHNY, CDR2 SVGAGI (reference sequence). This CDR3 spans 14 amino acids. J lost 7 bases, V lost 5 bases, and 3 bases had no gene match.

The chain links TRBV5-4 to TRBJ1-2; D possibly corresponds to TRBD1 (5 bases). In germline, CDR1 is SGHNT, CDR2 YYREEE (reference sequence). This CDR3 comprises 15 residues. Between the trimmed V and J ends, which lost 2 bases and 4 bases, there was a span of 15 bases. The CDR3 DNA reads as TGTGCCAGCAGCTTTTTCCAGGGCGTCGGCTATGGCTACACCTTC. Translated, it gives CASSFFQGVGYGYTF.

There are many counts of this clonotype. The J gene is TRBJ1-1, the V gene TRBV20-1; D perhaps matches TRBD1 (5 bases). This CDR3 spans 13 amino acids. CDR1 DFQATT and CDR2 SNEGSKA come from the germline V gene (reference sequence). With 6 bases removed from V and 5 bases from J, the gap between germline ends came to 16 bases. Here the CDR3 reads CSAPSPGRTEAFF. The CDR3 region has the DNA TGCAGTGCGCCGAGCCCAGGGAGAACTGAAGCTTTCTTT.

This chain uses TRBV11-2 with TRBJ2-7; D is possibly TRBD2 (6 bases). V lost 1 base to trimming and J lost 4 bases, with 11 bases between them. The CDR3 length is 14 residues. Germline V gives CDR1 SGHAT, CDR2 FQNNGV. This CDR3 reads CASSLVGGKYEQYF. In DNA, the CDR3 is TGTGCCAGCAGCTTAGTCGGCGGGAAATACGAGCAGTACTTC.

The chain couples TRBV24-1 to TRBJ1-2; 7 bases align to TRBD1. The V and J ends lost 4 bases and 2 bases, in that order; junction bases with no gene match: 6. The CDR3 spans 15 residues. From germline, CDR1 is KGHDR and CDR2 SFDVKD. The CDR3 coding sequence is TGTGCCACCAGTGAGCCTACGGGACAGAACTATGGCTACACCTTC. This gives the protein CATSEPTGQNYGYTF.

In this sample, this clonotype turned up many times. The genes are TRBV7-2 and TRBJ2-1, with D perhaps being TRBD1 or TRBD2 (5 bases each). Germline V gene sequence: CDR1 SGHTA, CDR2 FQGNSA. This CDR3 spans 15 amino acids. V lost 2 bases, J lost 6 bases, and 14 bases lay in between. CDR3 in amino acids: CASSLRDLVRNEQFF. The CDR3 DNA sequence: TGTGCCAGCAGCTTACGGGACCTTGTGCGCAATGAGCAGTTCTTC.

The chain combines TRBV6-1 with TRBJ1-1; TRBD1 aligns across 7 bases. After removal of 5 bases from V and 11 bases from J, the junction contained 5 bases not matched to a gene. Germline CDR1 is MNHNS and CDR2 is SASEGT. This CDR3 has 11 amino acids. CDR3 in DNA: TGTGCCAGCAGTACAGGGGAAAAGGCTTTCTTT. This encodes CASSTGEKAFF.

This clonotype was seen repeatedly, ten times or more. CDR3 DNA sequence: TGTGCCAGCAGTTTAGGGGGGTACCAAGAGACCCAGTACTTC. Residues: CASSLGGYQETQYF. The J gene is TRBJ2-5, the V gene TRBV27, with D possibly matching TRBD2 (6 bases). CDR1 and CDR2 from the germline V gene are MNHEY and SMNVEV (reference sequence). Trimming pared 2 bases from V and 0 bases from J, leaving 7 bases between. CDR3 length: 14 residues.

This clonotype was counted many times. This chain connects TRBV20-1 to TRBJ2-3, with unresolved D. CDR3 length equals 15 residues. CDR1 DFQATT and CDR2 SNEGSKA come from the germline V gene (reference sequence). The V end lost 0 bases, the J end lost 3 bases, and 13 bases lay between the germline ends. The CDR3 DNA reads as TGCAGTGCTAGAGATAGGATCAAAGGGACAGATACGCAGTATTTT. Its protein is CSARDRIKGTDTQYF.